Below are 18 T cell receptor beta chains sequenced from a single sample in a study of blood T cells in healthy people across ages. PCR was performed a second time for roughly 7 to 12 cycles using a sample-barcoded 5' primer and a J-beta primer mix. TCRdb processed the 5' RACE reads anew with MiXCR; each CDR3 protein has one entry. The repertoire includes roughly 700,000 distinct CDR3 sequences, 45% to 50% of them detected once, and around 32% sits in the top ten. Sequencing was performed on blood. The receptors were gathered from a woman aged 55-70 years in good health.

This clonotype was observed a handful of times. The chain carries TRBV6-2 or TRBV6-3 and TRBJ1-2, with no clear D. Trimming took off 6 bases at V and 4 bases at J, with 12 bases between the two ends. This CDR3 contains 13 residues. Germline CDR1 and CDR2: MNHEY and SVGEGT. Here the CDR3 DNA reads TGTGCCAGCAGCCTCCCTCAGACCTATGGCTACACCTTC. Its translation: CASSLPQTYGYTF.

V and J are TRBV2 and TRBJ2-5, with 11 bases aligning to TRBD2. CDR3 length: 16 residues. The junction had 5 bases not matched to a gene; V was cut back by 3 bases and J by 2 bases. CDR1 and CDR2 from the germline V gene are SNHLY and FYNNEI. CDR3 region: CASSETGLAVQETQYF. The DNA of the CDR3 is TGTGCCAGCAGTGAGACGGGACTAGCGGTACAAGAGACCCAGTACTTC.

The rearrangement joins TRBV30 to TRBJ2-7; 9 bases are a match to TRBD1. The CDR3 has 14 amino acids. With V trimmed by 4 bases and J by 5 bases, 9 bases remained unmatched. Germline CDR1 GTSNPN, CDR2 SVGIG (reference sequence). CDR3 bases: TGTGCCTGGACTAGGGACAGGGTCCCCAACGAGCAGTACTTC. Its protein product is CAWTRDRVPNEQYF.

CDR3 nucleotides: TGTGCCAGCAGCTTGAGTTATATAGCGGGAATGGAGTACTATGAGCAGTTCTTC. This sequence encodes CASSLSYIAGMEYYEQFF. This chain connects TRBV7-2 to TRBJ2-1; 8 positions match TRBD2. This CDR3 is 18 amino acids long. The junction had 18 bases not matched to a gene; V was cut back by 3 bases and J by 8 bases. The germline CDR1 and CDR2 sequences are SGHTA and FQGNSA.

The V gene is TRBV28, the J gene TRBJ2-6; 10 bases align to TRBD1. The germline CDR1 and CDR2 sequences are MDHEN and SYDVKM. The V and J ends lost 10 bases and 0 bases, in that order; junction bases with no gene match: 6. The CDR3 contains 16 residues. CDR3 DNA sequence: TGTGCCATCGACAGGGGGCAAAGCTCTGGGGCCAACGTCCTGACTTTC. Translated, it gives CAIDRGQSSGANVLTF.

This clonotype occurred many times. This chain uses TRBV6-6 with TRBJ2-4; no clear D. V was trimmed by 4 bases and J by 8 bases, leaving 15 bases between them. The CDR3 consists of 14 residues. The V gene's germline CDR1 is MNHNY and CDR2 SVGAGI (reference sequence). CDR3 residues: CASSSSRRLDIQYF. CDR3 nucleotide sequence: TGTGCCAGCAGTTCTTCTCGACGGTTGGACATTCAGTACTTC.

The rearrangement joins TRBV20-1 to TRBJ2-2; perhaps TRBD1 as D (6 bases). Germline lookup yields CDR1 DFQATT and CDR2 SNEGSKA (reference sequence). This CDR3 region has 14 residues. Trimming took 0 bases from V and 5 from J, leaving 10 bases between them. This CDR3 is CSARETGRTGELFF. In DNA form, the CDR3 reads TGCAGTGCTAGAGAGACAGGCCGGACCGGGGAGCTGTTTTTT.

V is TRBV5-1 and J is TRBJ2-3; D assignment may be TRBD1 or TRBD2 (5 bases each). Between the trimmed V and J ends, which lost 4 bases and 4 bases, there was a span of 19 bases. This CDR3 has 16 amino acids. Germline values: CDR1 SGHRS, CDR2 YFSETQ. CDR3: CASSTSGPPRADTQYF. The CDR3 DNA reads TGCGCCAGCAGCACCTCGGGACCCCCCCGGGCAGATACGCAGTATTTT.

The chain links TRBV6-5 to TRBJ1-2; 8 bases are a match to TRBD1. This CDR3 region has 16 residues. CDR1 and CDR2 (germline): MNHEY, SVGAGI. V lost 4 bases and J lost 5; bases outside the gene matches: 12. The CDR3 bases are TGTGCCAGCAGTTCACCGTCGGGACAGGTTCTTTATGGCTACACCTTC. Translating it yields CASSSPSGQVLYGYTF.

This clonotype was recorded a few times. This chain joins TRBV4-1 and TRBJ2-4; D remains unclear. The closer fit of TRBJ2-7 to the DNA end suggests the J call may be wrong. The CDR3 length is 13 residues. Germline assignment: CDR1 MGHRA and CDR2 YSYEKL. CDR3 sequence reads: CASSQAQEYEQYF. CDR3 sequence (DNA): TGCGCCAGCAGCCAAGCCCAAGAGTACGAGCAGTACTTC.

The V and J genes are TRBV7-9 and TRBJ1-2; D possibly corresponds to TRBD1 (5 bases). This CDR3 contains 15 residues. CDR1 and CDR2 (germline): SEHNR, FQNEAQ (reference sequence). V was pared by 5 bases and J by 7 bases, with 20 bases between. CDR3 DNA sequence: TGTGCCAGCAGCCCGCAATGGGGGGGAACGGTTGGCTACACCTTC. This encodes CASSPQWGGTVGYTF.

This clonotype was picked up a small number of times. This may stem from a read error, because a much larger clone lies one nucleotide away. The chain is built from TRBV7-2 and TRBJ1-5, with 8 bases lining up with TRBD1. The germline CDR1 and CDR2 sequences are SGHTA and FQGNSA. The junction had 5 bases not matched to a gene; V was cut back by 5 bases and J by 5 bases. The CDR3 is 14 residues long. In DNA form, the CDR3 reads TGTGCCAGCAGCGTTGACAGGGGCGATCAGCCCCAGCATTTT. This encodes CASSVDRGDQPQHF.

Only one count was recorded for this clonotype. This chain joins TRBV25-1 and TRBJ2-2; 8 bases fit TRBD2. Germline CDR1 reads MGHDK; CDR2 reads SYGVNS. This CDR3 has 18 amino acids. Trimming at V came to 0 bases and at J to 3 bases, leaving 9 bases not matched to a gene. This CDR3 is CASSEYLMTSEYTGELFF. The CDR3 DNA sequence: TGTGCCAGCAGTGAATATTTGATGACTAGCGAGTACACCGGGGAGCTGTTTTTT.

Notes on this clonotype: This may arise from a read error, as a much more abundant clone is one base away. The J gene is TRBJ2-3, the V gene TRBV20-1; 14 bases line up with TRBD2. The trim removed 5 bases at V and 6 bases at J, leaving 10 bases unmatched. CDR1 and CDR2 (germline): DFQATT, SNEGSKA (reference sequence). This CDR3 is 16 amino acids long. In DNA form, the CDR3 reads TGCAGTGCTTGGACTAGCGGGAGGTTCAGGGACGATACGCAGTATTTT. Translation gives CSAWTSGRFRDDTQYF.

This clonotype was recorded many times. The chain joins TRBV11-3 to TRBJ2-2; perhaps TRBD2 as D (6 bases). V was trimmed by 3 bases and J by 2 bases, leaving 16 bases between them. This CDR3 spans 17 amino acids. The germline gives CDR1 SGHNT, CDR2 YENEEA. The CDR3 DNA is TGTGCCAGCAGCTTGAACCCGGGACTTGACAACACCGGGGAGCTGTTTTTT. This codes for CASSLNPGLDNTGELFF.

The chain links TRBV11-3 to TRBJ2-1, with a tentative D call TRBD2 (5 bases). V was clipped by 1 base and J by 6 bases, with 16 bases between them. CDR1 is SGHNT, CDR2 YENEEA, per germline. CDR3 length: 16 amino acids. CDR3 in amino acids: CASSLGGQERGNEQFF. In nucleotides, the CDR3 is TGTGCCAGCAGCTTAGGGGGTCAGGAACGGGGCAATGAGCAGTTCTTC. Drawing the rest from reference TRBV11-3 and TRBJ2-1, the complete variable domain is EAGVVQSPRYKIIEKKQPVAFWCNPISGHNTLYWYLQNLGQGPELLIRYENEEAVDDSQLPKDRFSAERLKGVDSTLKIQPAELGDSAVYLCASSLGGQERGNEQFFGPGTRLTVL.

This clonotype was seen only a few times. The chain couples TRBV11-3 to TRBJ2-1; D not certain. Germline V CDR1 and CDR2: SGHNT, YENEEA. V shed 3 bases and J shed 5 bases, with 17 bases lying between them. The CDR3 extends over 16 amino acids. CDR3 protein: CASSLAFGGGNNEQFF. The CDR3 nucleotides read TGTGCCAGCAGCTTGGCCTTCGGCGGTGGAAACAATGAGCAGTTCTTC.

This clonotype has a count of ten or more. V usage is TRBV7-8 and J usage is TRBJ2-1, with TRBD2 matching over 12 bases. Losses at the gene ends were 3 bases for V and 0 bases for J; bases not matched to a gene: 6. Germline assignment: CDR1 SGHVS and CDR2 FQNEAQ. The CDR3 is made up of 18 amino acids. This CDR3 is CASSFTRTSGNSYNEQFF. The CDR3 nucleotides read TGTGCCAGCAGCTTCACCCGGACTAGCGGGAACTCCTACAATGAGCAGTTCTTC.